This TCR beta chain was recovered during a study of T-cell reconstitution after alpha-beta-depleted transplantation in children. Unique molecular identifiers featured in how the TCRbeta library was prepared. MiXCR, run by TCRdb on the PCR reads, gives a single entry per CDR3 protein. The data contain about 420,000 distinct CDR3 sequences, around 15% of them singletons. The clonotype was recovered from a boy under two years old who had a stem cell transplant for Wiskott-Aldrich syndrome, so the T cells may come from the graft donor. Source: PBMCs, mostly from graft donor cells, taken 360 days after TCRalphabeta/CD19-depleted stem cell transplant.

CDR3 protein: CASSSGTSGFQETQYF. The CDR3 nucleotides read TGTGCCAGCAGCTCCGGGACTAGCGGGTTCCAAGAGACCCAGTACTTC. The chain couples TRBV5-5 to TRBJ2-5; the match to TRBD2 covers 12 bases. The CDR3 covers 16 residues. Germline assignment: CDR1 SGHKS and CDR2 YYEKEE (reference sequence). V gave up 3 bases and J gave up 1 base; unmatched junction bases: 4.